This entry is about one TCR beta chain. This specimen belongs to a study of blood T cell repertoires in COVID-19. Study-level background: Spain, Italy and the United States supplied samples that represented acute and convalescent COVID-19.

Participants, roughly 18 to 100 years old, spanned more than 20 US areas. Researchers sorted participants into cohorts using their self-reported clinical history. In the original workflow: Nucleated cell counts were estimated from reference gene primer amplification. Only in-frame clones appear in the TCRdb table, and some are missing; sequencing was by immunoSEQ multiplex PCR. The DNA gave D and trimming, while V, J and clone size come from that table. The sample records 150,000 to 200,000 clones, around 90% being singletons. The sequencing sample was made of PBMCs or T cells enriched from blood (not recorded which). The source is a woman in her thirties who had recovered from COVID-19.

The CDR3 sequence: CSARRNYGYTF. For the CDR3, the DNA is TGCAGTGCTAGACGGAACTATGGCTACACCTTC. V usage is TRBV20-1 and J usage is TRBJ1-2; no firm D call. Germline CDR1 and CDR2: DFQATT and SNEGSKA (reference sequence). CDR3 length equals 11 residues. The V gene lost 2 bases and the J gene lost 2 bases, with 3 bases spanning the gap.